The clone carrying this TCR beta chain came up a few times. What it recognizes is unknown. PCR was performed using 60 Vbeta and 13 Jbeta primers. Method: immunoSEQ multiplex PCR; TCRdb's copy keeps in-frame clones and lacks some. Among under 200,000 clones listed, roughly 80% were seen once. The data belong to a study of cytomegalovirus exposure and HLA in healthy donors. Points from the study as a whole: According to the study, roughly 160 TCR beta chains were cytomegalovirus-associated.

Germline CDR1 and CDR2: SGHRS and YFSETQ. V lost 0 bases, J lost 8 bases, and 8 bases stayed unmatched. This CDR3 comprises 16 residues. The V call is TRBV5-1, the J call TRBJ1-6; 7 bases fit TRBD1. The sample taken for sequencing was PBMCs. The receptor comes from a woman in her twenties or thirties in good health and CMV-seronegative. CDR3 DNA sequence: TGCGCCAGCAGCTTGGGGTCGGTCAGGGGGGATTCACCCCTCCACTTT. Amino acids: CASSLGSVRGDSPLHF.